This TCR beta chain appears in the sequencing data of a study of CD8 T cells in ankylosing spondylitis. Findings of the study overall: A number of the motif variants had already been described in reactive arthritis synovial fluid and blood. Reportedly, significant enrichment of disease-linked clones occurred in matched ankylosing spondylitis synovial fluid. In peripheral blood, disease-linked CD8+ clones occurred at relatively low frequencies. Made up of about eight highly homologous variants, a TCR beta motif appeared characteristic of ankylosing spondylitis blood.

Remarks on this clonotype: Its antigen is not known.

With molecular barcodes, quantitative 5'-RACE was used to make the TCR beta libraries. TCRdb re-called the 5' RACE reads through MiXCR, storing one row per CDR3 protein. The sample lists 300,000 to 400,000 distinct CDR3 sequences; approximately 20% were seen once. The CDR3 is 15 residues long. Germline V gene sequence: CDR1 MGHRA, CDR2 YSYEKL. Trimming cost V 1 base and J 4 bases, with 11 bases left between them. The specimen sequenced was blood, either unsorted or a sorted T cell fraction (not recorded which). This receptor was taken from a male donor with ankylosing spondylitis. This chain connects TRBV4-1 to TRBJ2-1; no clear D gene. The CDR3 nucleotides are TGCGCCAGCAGCCAAGGCGGAAGCCCGTACAATGAGCAGTTCTTC. Translation: CASSQGGSPYNEQFF.